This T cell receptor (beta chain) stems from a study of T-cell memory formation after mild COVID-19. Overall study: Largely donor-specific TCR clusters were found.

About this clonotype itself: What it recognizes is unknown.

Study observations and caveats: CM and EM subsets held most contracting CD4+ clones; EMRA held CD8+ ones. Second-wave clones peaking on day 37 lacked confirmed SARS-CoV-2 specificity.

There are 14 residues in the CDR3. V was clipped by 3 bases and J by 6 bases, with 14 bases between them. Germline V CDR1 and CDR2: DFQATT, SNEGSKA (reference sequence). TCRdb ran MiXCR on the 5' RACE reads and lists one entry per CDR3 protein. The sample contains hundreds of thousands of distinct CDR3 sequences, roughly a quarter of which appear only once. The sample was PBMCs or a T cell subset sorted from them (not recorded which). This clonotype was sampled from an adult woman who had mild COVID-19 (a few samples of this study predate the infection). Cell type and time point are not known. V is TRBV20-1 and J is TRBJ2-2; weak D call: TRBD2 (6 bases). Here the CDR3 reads CSASVPGLAGELFF. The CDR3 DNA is TGCAGTGCTAGTGTCCCGGGACTCGCCGGGGAGCTGTTTTTT.